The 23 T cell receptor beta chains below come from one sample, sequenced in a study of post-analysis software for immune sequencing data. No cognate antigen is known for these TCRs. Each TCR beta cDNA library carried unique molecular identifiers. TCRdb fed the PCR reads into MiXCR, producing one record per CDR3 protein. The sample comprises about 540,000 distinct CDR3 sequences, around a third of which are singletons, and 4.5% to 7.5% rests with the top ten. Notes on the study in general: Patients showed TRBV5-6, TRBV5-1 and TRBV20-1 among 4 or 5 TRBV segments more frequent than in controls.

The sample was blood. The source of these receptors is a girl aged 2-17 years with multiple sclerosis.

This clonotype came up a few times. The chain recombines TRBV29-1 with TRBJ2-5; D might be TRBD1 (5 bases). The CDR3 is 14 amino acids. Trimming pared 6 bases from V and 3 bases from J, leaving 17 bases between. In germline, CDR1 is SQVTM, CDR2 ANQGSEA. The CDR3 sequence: CSVVTPGWEETQYF. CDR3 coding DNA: TGCAGCGTCGTAACACCAGGGTGGGAAGAGACCCAGTACTTC.

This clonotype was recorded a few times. The CDR3 sequence is CASSRSTEAFF. CDR3 in DNA: TGTGCCAGCAGTAGGAGCACTGAAGCTTTCTTT. The rearrangement joins TRBV6-5 to TRBJ1-1; D gene unclear. V was cut by 5 bases and J by 4 bases, with 5 bases left in between. The CDR3 consists of 11 residues. The germline V gene has CDR1 MNHEY and CDR2 SVGAGI.

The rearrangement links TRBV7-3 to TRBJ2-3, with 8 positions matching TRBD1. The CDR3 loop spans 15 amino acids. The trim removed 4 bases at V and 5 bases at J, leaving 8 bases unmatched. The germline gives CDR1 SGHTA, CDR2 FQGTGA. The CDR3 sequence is CASSSRTGNGDTQYF. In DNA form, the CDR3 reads TGTGCCAGCAGCTCTAGGACAGGGAATGGAGATACGCAGTATTTT.

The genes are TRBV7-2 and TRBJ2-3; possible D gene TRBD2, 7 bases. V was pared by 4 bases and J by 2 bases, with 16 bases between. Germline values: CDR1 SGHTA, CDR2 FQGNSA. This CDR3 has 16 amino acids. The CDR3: CASSSGLVGATDTQYF. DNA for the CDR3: TGTGCCAGCAGCTCCGGACTAGTGGGGGCCACAGATACGCAGTATTTT.

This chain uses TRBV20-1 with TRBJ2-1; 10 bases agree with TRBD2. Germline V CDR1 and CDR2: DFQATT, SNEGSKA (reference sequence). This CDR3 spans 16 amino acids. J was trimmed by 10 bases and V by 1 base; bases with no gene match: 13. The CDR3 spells CSARAPSGGTFGEQFF. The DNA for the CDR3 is TGCAGTGCTAGAGCCCCTAGCGGGGGTACTTTTGGGGAGCAGTTCTTC.

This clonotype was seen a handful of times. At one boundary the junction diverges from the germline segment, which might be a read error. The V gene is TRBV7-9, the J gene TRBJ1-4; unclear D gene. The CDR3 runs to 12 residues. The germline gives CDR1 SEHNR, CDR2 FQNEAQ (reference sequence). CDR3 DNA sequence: TGTGCCAGCAGCCGCATCTCTGAAGAACTGTTTTTT. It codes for CASSRISEELFF.

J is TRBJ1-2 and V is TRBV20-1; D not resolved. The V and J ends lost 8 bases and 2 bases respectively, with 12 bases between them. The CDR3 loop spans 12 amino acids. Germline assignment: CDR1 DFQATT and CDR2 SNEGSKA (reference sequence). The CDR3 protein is CSPTPGNYGYTF. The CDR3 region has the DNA TGCAGTCCAACTCCGGGGAACTATGGCTACACCTTC.

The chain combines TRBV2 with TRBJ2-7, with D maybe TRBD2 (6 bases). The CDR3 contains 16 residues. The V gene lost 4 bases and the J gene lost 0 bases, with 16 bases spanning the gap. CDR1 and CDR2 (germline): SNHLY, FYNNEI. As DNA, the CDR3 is TGTGCCAGCAGTGCCTCGGCGCGGGGCTTCTCCTACGAGCAGTACTTC. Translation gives CASSASARGFSYEQYF.

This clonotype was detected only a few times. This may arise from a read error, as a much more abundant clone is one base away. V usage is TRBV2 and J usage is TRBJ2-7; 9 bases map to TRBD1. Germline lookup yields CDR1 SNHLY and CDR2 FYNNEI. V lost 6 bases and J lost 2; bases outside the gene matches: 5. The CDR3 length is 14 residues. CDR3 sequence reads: CASRSGQGAYEQYF. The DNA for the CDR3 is TGTGCCAGCAGGTCGGGACAGGGCGCCTACGAGCAGTACTTC.

The CDR3 reads CASSRRDIGDEQYF. CDR3 sequence (DNA): TGTGCCAGCAGCCGCCGGGACATCGGGGACGAGCAGTACTTC. The genes are TRBV5-6 and TRBJ2-7, with D perhaps TRBD1 (6 bases). The CDR3 sequence is 14 residues long. Per the germline V gene, CDR1 is SGHDT and CDR2 is YYEEEE. Between the trimmed V and J ends, which lost 4 bases and 5 bases, there was a span of 16 bases.

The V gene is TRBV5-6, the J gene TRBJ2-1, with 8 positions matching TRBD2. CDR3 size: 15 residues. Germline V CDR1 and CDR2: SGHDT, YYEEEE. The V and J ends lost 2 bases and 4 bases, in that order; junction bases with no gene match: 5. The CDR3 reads CASSFERGLYNEQFF. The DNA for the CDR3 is TGTGCCAGCAGCTTCGAGCGGGGGCTGTACAATGAGCAGTTCTTC.

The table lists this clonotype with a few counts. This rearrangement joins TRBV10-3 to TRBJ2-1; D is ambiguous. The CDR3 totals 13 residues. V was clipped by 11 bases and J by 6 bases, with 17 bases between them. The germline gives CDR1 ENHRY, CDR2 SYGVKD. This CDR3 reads CASRPQVLNEQFF. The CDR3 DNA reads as TGTGCCTCGAGGCCGCAGGTCCTCAATGAGCAGTTCTTC.

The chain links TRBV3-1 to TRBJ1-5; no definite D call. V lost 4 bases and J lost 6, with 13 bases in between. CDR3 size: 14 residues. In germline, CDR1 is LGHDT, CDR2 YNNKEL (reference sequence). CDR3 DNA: TGTGCCAGCAGCCCCCTCGGGAGGACTCAGCCCCAGCATTTT. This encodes CASSPLGRTQPQHF. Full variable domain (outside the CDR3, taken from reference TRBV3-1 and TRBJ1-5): DTAVSQTPKYLVTQMGNDKSIKCEQNLGHDTMYWYKQDSKKFLKIMFSYNNKELIINETVPNRFSPKSPDKAHLNLHINSLELGDSAVYFCASSPLGRTQPQHFGDGTRLSIL.

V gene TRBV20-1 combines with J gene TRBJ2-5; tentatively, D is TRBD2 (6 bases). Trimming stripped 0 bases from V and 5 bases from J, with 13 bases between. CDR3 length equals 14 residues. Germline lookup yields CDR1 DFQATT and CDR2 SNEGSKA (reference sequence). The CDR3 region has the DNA TGCAGTGCTAGAGATGGTAGCGGCCCGGAGACCCAGTACTTC. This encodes CSARDGSGPETQYF.

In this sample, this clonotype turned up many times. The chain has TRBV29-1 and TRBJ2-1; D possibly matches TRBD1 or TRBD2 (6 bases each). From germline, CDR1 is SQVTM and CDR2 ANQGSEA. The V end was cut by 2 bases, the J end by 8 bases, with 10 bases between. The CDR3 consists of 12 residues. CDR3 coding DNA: TGCAGCGTTGAAAGGGGGGCCGATGAGCAGTTCTTC. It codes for CSVERGADEQFF.

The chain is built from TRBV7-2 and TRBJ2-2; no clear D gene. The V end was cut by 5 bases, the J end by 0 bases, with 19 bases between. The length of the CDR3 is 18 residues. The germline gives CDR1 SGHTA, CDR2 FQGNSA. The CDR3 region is CASSPLENSPSNTGELFF. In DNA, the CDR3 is TGTGCCAGCAGCCCTCTAGAGAACAGTCCGTCGAACACCGGGGAGCTGTTTTTT.

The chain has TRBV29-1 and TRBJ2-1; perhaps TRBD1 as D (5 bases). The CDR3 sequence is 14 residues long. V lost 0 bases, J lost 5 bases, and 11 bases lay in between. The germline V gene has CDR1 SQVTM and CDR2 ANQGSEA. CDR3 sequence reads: CSVEDPRGNNEQFF. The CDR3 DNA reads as TGCAGCGTTGAAGATCCAAGGGGAAACAATGAGCAGTTCTTC.

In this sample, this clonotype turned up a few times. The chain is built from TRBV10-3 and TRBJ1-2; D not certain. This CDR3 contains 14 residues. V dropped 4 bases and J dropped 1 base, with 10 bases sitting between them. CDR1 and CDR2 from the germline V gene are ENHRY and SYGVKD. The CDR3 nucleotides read TGTGCCATCAGTGGAGGGAAGAATAACTATGGCTACACCTTC. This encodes CAISGGKNNYGYTF.

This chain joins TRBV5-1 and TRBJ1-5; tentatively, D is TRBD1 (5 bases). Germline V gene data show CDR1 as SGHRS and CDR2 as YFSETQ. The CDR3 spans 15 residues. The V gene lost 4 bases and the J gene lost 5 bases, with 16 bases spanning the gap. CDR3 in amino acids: CASSLVGREDQPQHF. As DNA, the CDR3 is TGCGCCAGCAGCCTGGTAGGCAGGGAGGATCAGCCCCAGCATTTT.

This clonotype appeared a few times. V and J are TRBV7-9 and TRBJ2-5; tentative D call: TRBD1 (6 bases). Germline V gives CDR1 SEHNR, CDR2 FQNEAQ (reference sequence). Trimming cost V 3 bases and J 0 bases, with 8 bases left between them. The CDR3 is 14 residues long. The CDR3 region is CASSLGAYQETQYF. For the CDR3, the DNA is TGTGCCAGCAGCTTGGGGGCGTACCAAGAGACCCAGTACTTC.

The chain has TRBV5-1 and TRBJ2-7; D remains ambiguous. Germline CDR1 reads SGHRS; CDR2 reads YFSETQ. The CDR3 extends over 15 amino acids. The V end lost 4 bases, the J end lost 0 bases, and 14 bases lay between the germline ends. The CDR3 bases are TGCGCCAGCAGCGTCGGACCTGCCTTCTCCTACGAGCAGTACTTC. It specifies CASSVGPAFSYEQYF. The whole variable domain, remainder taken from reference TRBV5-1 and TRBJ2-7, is KAGVTQTPRYLIKTRGQQVTLSCSPISGHRSVSWYQQTPGQGLQFLFEYFSETQRNKGNFPGRFSGRQFSNSRSEMNVSTLELGDSALYLCASSVGPAFSYEQYFGPGTRLTVT.

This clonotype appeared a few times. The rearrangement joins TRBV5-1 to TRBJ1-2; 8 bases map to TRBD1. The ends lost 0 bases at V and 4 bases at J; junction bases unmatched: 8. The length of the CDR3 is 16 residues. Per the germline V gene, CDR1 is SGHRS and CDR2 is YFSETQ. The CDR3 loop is CASSLGQGALRYGYTF. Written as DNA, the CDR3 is TGCGCCAGCAGCTTGGGCCAGGGGGCTTTACGCTATGGCTACACCTTC.

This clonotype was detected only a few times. The CDR3 region is CSARGGEYYEQYF. The DNA for the CDR3 is TGCAGTGCTAGAGGGGGAGAGTACTACGAGCAGTACTTC. The chain has TRBV20-1 and TRBJ2-7; a possible D gene is TRBD2 (5 bases). The CDR3 covers 13 residues. Germline V lookup: CDR1 DFQATT, CDR2 SNEGSKA (reference sequence). V was cut by 1 base and J by 3 bases, with 10 bases left in between.